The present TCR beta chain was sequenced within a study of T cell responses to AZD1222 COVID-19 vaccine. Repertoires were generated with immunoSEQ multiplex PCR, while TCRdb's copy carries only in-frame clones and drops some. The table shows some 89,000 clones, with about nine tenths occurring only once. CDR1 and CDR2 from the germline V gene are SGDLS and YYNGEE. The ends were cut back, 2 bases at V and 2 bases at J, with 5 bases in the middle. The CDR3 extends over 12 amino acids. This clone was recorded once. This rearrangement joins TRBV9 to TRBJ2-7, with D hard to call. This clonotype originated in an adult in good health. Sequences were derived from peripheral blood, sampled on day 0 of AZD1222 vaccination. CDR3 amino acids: CASSVTTYEQYF. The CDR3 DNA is TGTGCCAGCAGCGTTACTACCTACGAGCAGTACTTC.